This T cell receptor beta chain stems from a study of blood T cell repertoires in COVID-19. This CDR3 has 15 residues. The germline V and J ends were trimmed by 3 bases and 4 bases, with 15 bases remaining between them. The germline V gene has CDR1 LNHNV and CDR2 YYDKDF (reference sequence). In the study's own analysis: For nucleated cells, counts were estimated from reference gene primer amplification. Assay: immunoSEQ multiplex PCR; the TCRdb copy retains only in-frame clones and omits some. V and J calls and clone size are those listed in that table; D and trimming were worked out from the DNA. The table records 120,000 to 150,000 clones, around nine tenths of them present only once.

The sample taken for sequencing was PBMCs or T cells enriched from blood (not recorded which). The TCR was taken from a woman aged 30 to 39 with acute COVID-19. The chain employs TRBV15 and TRBJ1-1; D not certain. The CDR3 sequence: CATSRMGLATTEAFF. CDR3 nucleotide sequence: TGTGCCACCAGCAGGATGGGTTTAGCGACCACTGAAGCTTTCTTT.